Each of the 8 T cell receptor beta chains below was sequenced from the same sample in a study of T cells expressing NK-cell markers. TCRdb reprocessed the 5' RACE reads and keeps a single row for each CDR3 protein, giving no DNA. Across 300,000 to 450,000 distinct CDR3 sequences, the top ten clones capture around 4.9% of the sample. The sequencing sample was made of blood T cells: a sorted CD56 or NKG2C T cell subset, CD4+ or CD8+ T cells, or bulk PBMC T cells (not recorded which). The receptors originated from a man aged 18 to 69 in good health.

J is TRBJ1-2 and V is TRBV20-1; there is no DNA to check the TCRdb D call of TRBD1. The length of the CDR3 is 15 residues. In germline, CDR1 is DFQATT, CDR2 SNEGSKA (reference sequence). CDR3: CSAGGEGPGDYGYTF.

The chain couples TRBV5-5 to TRBJ2-1. The CDR3 extends over 17 amino acids. Germline assignment: CDR1 SGHKS and CDR2 YYEKEE (reference sequence). CDR3 loop: CASSLFSAGSSYNEQFF. The full variable domain, in which reference TRBV5-5 and TRBJ2-1 provide the parts outside the CDR3, is DAGVTQSPTHLIKTRGQQVTLRCSPISGHKSVSWYQQVLGQGPQFIFQYYEKEERGRGNFPDRFSARQFPNYSSELNVNALLLGDSALYLCASSLFSAGSSYNEQFFGPGTRLTVL.

The CDR3 spells CASSLSNYEQYF. V and J are TRBV5-1 and TRBJ2-7. Germline V gene sequence: CDR1 SGHRS, CDR2 YFSETQ. The CDR3 consists of 12 residues.

The chain is built from TRBV28 and TRBJ1-5. The germline gives CDR1 MDHEN, CDR2 SYDVKM. There are 14 residues in the CDR3. The CDR3 here is CASRRPRVDQPQHF.

The chain couples TRBV5-5 to TRBJ1-3; the TCRdb call, TRBD1, lacks DNA for checking. This CDR3 is 15 amino acids long. The germline V gene encodes CDR1 SGHKS and CDR2 YYEKEE (reference sequence). The CDR3 sequence is CASSHDRPSGNTIYF.

The chain is built from TRBV6-1 and TRBJ1-5. The length of the CDR3 is 14 residues. Germline lookup yields CDR1 MNHNS and CDR2 SASEGT. CDR3 amino acids: CASSGPNSNQPQHF.

This sequence joins TRBV18 and TRBJ2-6. Germline V CDR1 and CDR2: KGHSH, LQKENI. This CDR3 region has 16 residues. The CDR3 loop is CASSPRSLSGANVLTF.

This chain joins TRBV2 and TRBJ2-7. CDR1 SNHLY and CDR2 FYNNEI come from the germline V gene. This CDR3 is built from 15 residues. CDR3 sequence reads: CASSSGPWGSYEQYF.